This T cell receptor (beta chain) was identified during a study of tumor and adjacent non-tumor tissue in lung cancer. No cell sorting was done before RNA was extracted from the tissue. This non-tumor lung sample came from over 3 cm beyond the tumor edge. TCRbeta libraries were built with three rounds of nested PCR, modified from ARM-PCR. MiXCR was run by TCRdb on the multiplex PCR reads, yielding one entry per CDR3 protein. Of tens of thousands of distinct CDR3 sequences listed, more than 55% are singletons. Details on this clonotype: A junction end diverges from the germline sequence, so it may reflect a read error.

The CDR3 totals 14 residues. Source material: distant non-tumor lung tissue. The TCR was taken from a man aged 65 to 85 with non-small cell lung cancer. V gene TRBV12-3 or TRBV12-4 combines with J gene TRBJ1-1, with D possibly TRBD1 on 5 matching bases. CDR3 coding DNA: TGTGCCAGTAGTTCAGATCCGGGGATGGGACAAGCTTTCTTT. Residues: CASSSDPGMGQAFF.